One and the same sample provided the 10 T cell receptor beta chains below, sequenced in a study of T cell responses to AZD1222 COVID-19 vaccine. Here immunoSEQ multiplex PCR was the method, and the copy in TCRdb shows in-frame clones only, minus some. This table holds just under 35,000 clones, approximately 86% found once. The specimen comprised peripheral blood, sampled on day 0 of AZD1222 vaccination. The receptors were sampled from an adult in good health.

The chain employs TRBV24-1 and TRBJ2-2; D unresolved. Germline CDR1 and CDR2: KGHDR and SFDVKD. This CDR3 contains 11 residues. V lost 9 bases to trimming and J lost 0 bases, with 1 base between them. CDR3 coding DNA: TGTGCCACCGCGAACACCGGGGAGCTGTTTTTT. Its protein product is CATANTGELFF.

The V and J genes are TRBV5-6 and TRBJ1-2, with no clear D. The CDR3 length is 13 residues. Trimming shortened V by 3 bases and J by 3 bases, and 9 bases separated the two germline ends. Looked up from germline, CDR1 is SGHDT and CDR2 is YYEEEE. CDR3 protein: CASSSPVDYGYTF. The CDR3 region has the DNA TGTGCCAGCAGCTCTCCCGTGGACTATGGCTACACCTTC.

The chain combines TRBV11-1 with TRBJ1-2; D gene uncertain. The V gene's germline CDR1 is SGHAT and CDR2 FQDESV (reference sequence). This CDR3 region has 11 residues. The V and J ends lost 4 bases and 4 bases respectively, with 4 bases between them. CDR3 amino acids: CASSSTYGYTF. The CDR3 DNA reads as TGTGCCAGCAGCTCGACCTATGGCTACACCTTC.

The chain has TRBV9 and TRBJ2-1; D is undetermined. The CDR3 has 13 amino acids. Germline CDR1 and CDR2: SGDLS and YYNGEE. V shed 4 bases and J shed 0 bases, with 5 bases lying between them. The CDR3 nucleotides are TGTGCCAGCAGCCAGAGCTCCTACAATGAGCAGTTCTTC. This codes for CASSQSSYNEQFF.

The gene calls are TRBV30 and TRBJ1-6; D ambiguous. This CDR3 is 14 amino acids long. Looked up from germline, CDR1 is GTSNPN and CDR2 is SVGIG (reference sequence). Between the trimmed V and J ends, which lost 1 base and 7 bases, there was a span of 11 bases. The CDR3 reads CAWSELGVNSPLHF. In DNA, the CDR3 is TGTGCCTGGAGTGAATTGGGTGTCAATTCACCCCTCCACTTT.

This chain joins TRBV6-5 and TRBJ1-2; D possibly corresponds to TRBD1 (5 bases). Trimming left V 2 bases short and J 0 bases short, with 10 bases between. Germline V gives CDR1 MNHEY, CDR2 SVGAGI. The CDR3 contains 15 residues. In DNA form, the CDR3 reads TGTGCCAGCAGTTACAGCAGGGCCGCTAACTATGGCTACACCTTC. Its protein is CASSYSRAANYGYTF.

This chain uses TRBV7-8 with TRBJ2-5, with D perhaps matching TRBD1 (6 bases). The CDR3 contains 13 residues. The V end was cut by 1 base, the J end by 9 bases, with 12 bases between. Germline CDR1 SGHVS, CDR2 FQNEAQ. CDR3 nucleotides: TGTGCCAGCAGCTTAGATGGGGGCACGGCCCAGTACTTC. Translated, it gives CASSLDGGTAQYF.

This chain joins TRBV4-1 and TRBJ2-5, with 7 bases aligning to TRBD1. The germline V gene encodes CDR1 MGHRA and CDR2 YSYEKL. The junction had 9 bases not matched to a gene; V was cut back by 3 bases and J by 5 bases. This CDR3 comprises 15 residues. The CDR3 DNA reads as TGCGCCAGCAGCCAGATTGGAAACAGGGGTGAGACCCAGTACTTC. Protein product: CASSQIGNRGETQYF.

In its sample, this clone was seen once. This sequence joins TRBV19 and TRBJ2-5, with D possibly TRBD2 on 7 matching bases. Germline CDR1 reads LNHDA; CDR2 reads SQIVND (reference sequence). Trimming shortened V by 4 bases and J by 3 bases, and 15 bases separated the two germline ends. The CDR3 loop spans 15 amino acids. The CDR3 here is CASSSGGAGEETQYF. In DNA form, the CDR3 reads TGTGCCAGTAGTAGCGGGGGCGCGGGGGAAGAGACCCAGTACTTC.

The sample holds one count of this clone. The chain recombines TRBV6-1 with TRBJ2-7, with D perhaps TRBD1 (5 bases). V was shortened by 3 bases and J by 3 bases, with 21 bases between the two germline ends. This CDR3 comprises 17 residues. CDR1 and CDR2 (germline): MNHNS, SASEGT. CDR3 coding DNA: TGTGCCAGCAGTGAGGTAACGGACACGGTAGACCTCTACGAGCAGTACTTC. This codes for CASSEVTDTVDLYEQYF.